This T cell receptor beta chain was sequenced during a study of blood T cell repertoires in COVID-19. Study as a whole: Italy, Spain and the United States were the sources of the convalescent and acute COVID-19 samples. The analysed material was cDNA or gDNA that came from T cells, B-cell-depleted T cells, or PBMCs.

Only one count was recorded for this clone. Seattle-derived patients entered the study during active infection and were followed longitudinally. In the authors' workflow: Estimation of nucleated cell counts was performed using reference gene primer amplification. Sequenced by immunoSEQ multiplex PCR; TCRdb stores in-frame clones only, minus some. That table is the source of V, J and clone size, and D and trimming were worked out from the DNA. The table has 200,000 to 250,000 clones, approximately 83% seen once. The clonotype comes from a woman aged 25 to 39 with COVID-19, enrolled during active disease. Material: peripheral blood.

CDR3 in amino acids: CATTTIPDTQYF. CDR3 sequence (DNA): TGTGCCACTACCACGATCCCAGATACGCAGTATTTT. The rearrangement uses TRBV18 and TRBJ2-3; the D is unclear. This CDR3 is 12 amino acids long. With 10 bases removed from V and 4 bases from J, the gap between germline ends came to 12 bases. The germline gives CDR1 KGHSH, CDR2 LQKENI.